This is a list of T cell receptor beta chains from one sample in a study of T cell responses to AZD1222 COVID-19 vaccine. Repertoires were generated with immunoSEQ multiplex PCR, while TCRdb's copy carries only in-frame clones and drops some. The sample has more than 85,000 clones; approximately 90% are singletons. Sequenced here: peripheral blood, sampled on day 0 of AZD1222 vaccination. The receptors here all came from an adult in good health. The conserved cysteine and the conserved F or W are not part of the CDR3 here.

v_call | cdr3_aa
TRBV7-9 | ASSFRLAVSTDTQY
TRBV27 | ASSLPLSDTVHPKLF
TRBV5-4 | ASSPLRGTGELF
TRBV10-3 | AISQGGDYEQY
TRBV5-1 | ASSPGLESETQY
TRBV28 | ASSLLGTSGNTIY
TRBV2 | ASSVGVGNQPQH
TRBV11-3 | ASSPGQDEVF
TRBV6-5 | ASSYSRGGNTIY
TRBV24-1 | ATHPGTGGSGELF
TRBV5-5 | ASSLRGGDQETQY
TRBV14 | ASSQAGLAAGYAHMSTDTQY
TRBV4-3 | ASSQVGVRNTGELF
TRBV7-3 | ASSANAVGGELF
TRBV7-2 | ASSLVAGSGALAEQY
TRBV19 | ASSMDWLSAEQY
TRBV27 | ASSFSAVAGMTTYEQY
TRBV6-2/TRBV6-3 | ASSYVERTAMNTEAF
TRBV14 | ASSQESRVIGTEAF
TRBV5-4 | ASRTGTGGSYGYT
TRBV7-8 | ASSPRGVGTEAF
TRBV24-1 | ATSKPPGQGTNTGELF
TRBV28 | ASSFRQGAANEKLF
TRBV7-2 | ASSPRRGVSTDTQY
TRBV29-1 | SGLAGPETQY
TRBV5-1 | ASSRDRTYNEQF
TRBV5-1 | ASSIGQGGGYT
TRBV7-2 | ASSQGGGTGTDTQY
TRBV10-3 | AISEGQPSADTQY
TRBV25-1 | ASSDGVRGLH
TRBV4-2 | ASSQDRTGSPLH
TRBV7-8 | ASSQDLFRSPLH
TRBV6-6 | ASSYENRGDIQY
TRBV19 | ASSEGQGAWETQY
TRBV5-1 | ASSFSDGLSSYEQY
TRBV5-1 | ASSLQGPGTGELF
TRBV5-1 | ASSREGRGNTEAF
TRBV19 | ASSTGPPGGELF
TRBV7-3 | ASSLRLAGGPDTQY
TRBV28 | ASSGHRGLDTGELF
TRBV6-5 | ASRRHSGRAEEQF
TRBV19 | ASNRGGDTEAF
TRBV5-4 | ASSLNVPGQGVYGYT
TRBV4-3 | ASSQDIDGGLLDNEQF
TRBV28 | ASRRGGLANSPLH
TRBV7-2 | ASSLTGEQPQH
TRBV28 | ASTIGTGSREQY
TRBV7-6 | ASSLDLTGANVLT
TRBV27 | ASSFTSGNTIY
TRBV28 | ASSLRKTGNTEAF
TRBV30 | AWSEAGFVSQH
TRBV7-2 | ASSLVARGTDGYT
TRBV7-2 | ASSLVGGAGEKLF
TRBV19 | ASSIGFNSYNSPLH
TRBV28 | ASRLTGGYEQY